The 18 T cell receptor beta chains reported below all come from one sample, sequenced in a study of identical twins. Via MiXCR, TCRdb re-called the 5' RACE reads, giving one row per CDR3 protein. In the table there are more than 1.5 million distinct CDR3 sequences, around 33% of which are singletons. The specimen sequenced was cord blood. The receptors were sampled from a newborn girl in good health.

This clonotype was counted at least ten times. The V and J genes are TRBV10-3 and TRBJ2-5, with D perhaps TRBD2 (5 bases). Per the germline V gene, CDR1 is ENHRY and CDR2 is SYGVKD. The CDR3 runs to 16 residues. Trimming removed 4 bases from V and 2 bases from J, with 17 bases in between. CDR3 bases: TGTGCCATCAGTGGGAGTCCCTTAGCGCCTCAAGAGACCCAGTACTTC. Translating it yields CAISGSPLAPQETQYF.

The CDR3 DNA sequence: TGCGCCAGCGACATCCCAGGGGGAAACTTCTACGAGCAGTACTTC. Translated, it gives CASDIPGGNFYEQYF. The rearrangement links TRBV4-1 to TRBJ2-7; 7 positions agree with TRBD1. This CDR3 has 15 amino acids. In germline, CDR1 is MGHRA, CDR2 YSYEKL. V was clipped by 8 bases and J by 3 bases; unmatched bases: 13.

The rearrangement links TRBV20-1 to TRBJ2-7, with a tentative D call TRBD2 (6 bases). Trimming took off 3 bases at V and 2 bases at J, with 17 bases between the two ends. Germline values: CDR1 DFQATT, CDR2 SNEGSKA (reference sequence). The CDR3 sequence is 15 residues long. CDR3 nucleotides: TGCAGTGCTAGGGATTTTCGGGGGATCCCCTACGAGCAGTACTTC. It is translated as CSARDFRGIPYEQYF.

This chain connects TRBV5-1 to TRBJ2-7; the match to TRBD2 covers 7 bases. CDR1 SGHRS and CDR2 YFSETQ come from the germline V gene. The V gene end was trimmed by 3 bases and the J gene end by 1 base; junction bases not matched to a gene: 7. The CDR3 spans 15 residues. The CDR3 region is CASSSAPSGSYEQYF. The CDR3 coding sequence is TGCGCCAGCAGCTCGGCCCCTAGCGGTTCCTACGAGCAGTACTTC. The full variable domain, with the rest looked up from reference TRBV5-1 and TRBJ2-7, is KAGVTQTPRYLIKTRGQQVTLSCSPISGHRSVSWYQQTPGQGLQFLFEYFSETQRNKGNFPGRFSGRQFSNSRSEMNVSTLELGDSALYLCASSSAPSGSYEQYFGPGTRLTVT.

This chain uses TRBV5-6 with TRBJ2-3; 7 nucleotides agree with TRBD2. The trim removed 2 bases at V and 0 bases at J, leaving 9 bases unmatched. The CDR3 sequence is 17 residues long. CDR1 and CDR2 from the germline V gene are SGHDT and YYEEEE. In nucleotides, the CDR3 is TGTGCCAGCAGCTTTTTCGGCGGGGGTACTAGCACAGATACGCAGTATTTT. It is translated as CASSFFGGGTSTDTQYF.

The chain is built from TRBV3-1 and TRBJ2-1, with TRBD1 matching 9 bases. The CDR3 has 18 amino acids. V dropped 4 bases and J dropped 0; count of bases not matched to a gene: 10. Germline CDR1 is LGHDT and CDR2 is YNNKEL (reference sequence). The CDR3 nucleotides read TGTGCCAGCAGCCCCTTGCCTGGACAGGGGAGCTCCTACAATGAGCAGTTCTTC. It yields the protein CASSPLPGQGSSYNEQFF.

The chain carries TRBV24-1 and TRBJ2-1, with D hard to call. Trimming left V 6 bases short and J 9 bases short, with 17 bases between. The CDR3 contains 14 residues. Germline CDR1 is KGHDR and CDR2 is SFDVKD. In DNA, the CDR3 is TGTGCCACCAGTAACAGCTACCGGGTCGCTGAGCAGTTCTTC. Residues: CATSNSYRVAEQFF.

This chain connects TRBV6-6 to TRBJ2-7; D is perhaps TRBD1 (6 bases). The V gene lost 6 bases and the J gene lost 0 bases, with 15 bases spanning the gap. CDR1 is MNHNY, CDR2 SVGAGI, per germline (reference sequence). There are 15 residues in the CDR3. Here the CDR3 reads CASSPRGLSSYEQYF. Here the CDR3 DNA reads TGTGCCAGCAGCCCCAGGGGCCTTAGCTCCTACGAGCAGTACTTC.

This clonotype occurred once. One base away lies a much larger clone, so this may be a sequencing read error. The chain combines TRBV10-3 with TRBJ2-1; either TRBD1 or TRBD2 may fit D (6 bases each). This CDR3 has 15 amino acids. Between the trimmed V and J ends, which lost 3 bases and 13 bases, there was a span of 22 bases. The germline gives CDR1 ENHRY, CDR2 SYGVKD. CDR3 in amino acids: CAISDYGKGGETQFF. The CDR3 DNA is TGTGCCATCAGTGACTATGGGAAGGGGGGAGAGACCCAGTTCTTC.

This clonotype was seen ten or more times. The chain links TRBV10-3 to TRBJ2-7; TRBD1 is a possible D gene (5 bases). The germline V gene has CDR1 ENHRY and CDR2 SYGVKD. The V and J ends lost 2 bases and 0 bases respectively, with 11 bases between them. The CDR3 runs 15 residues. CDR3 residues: CAISEGQGHSYEQYF. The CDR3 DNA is TGTGCCATCAGTGAGGGACAAGGCCACTCCTACGAGCAGTACTTC.

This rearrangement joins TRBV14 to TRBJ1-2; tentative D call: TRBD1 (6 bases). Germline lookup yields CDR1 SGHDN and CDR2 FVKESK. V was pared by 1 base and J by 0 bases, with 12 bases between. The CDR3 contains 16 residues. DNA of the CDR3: TGTGCCAGCAGCCAAGGAAGGGACACCTCTAACTATGGCTACACCTTC. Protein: CASSQGRDTSNYGYTF.

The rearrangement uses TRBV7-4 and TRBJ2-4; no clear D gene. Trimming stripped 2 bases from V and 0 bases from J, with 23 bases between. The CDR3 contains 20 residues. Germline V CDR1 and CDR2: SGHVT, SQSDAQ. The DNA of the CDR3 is TGTGCCAGCAGCTTACCCTTCAACAATCCGGTTGGGCTAGCCAAAAACATTCAGTACTTC. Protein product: CASSLPFNNPVGLAKNIQYF.

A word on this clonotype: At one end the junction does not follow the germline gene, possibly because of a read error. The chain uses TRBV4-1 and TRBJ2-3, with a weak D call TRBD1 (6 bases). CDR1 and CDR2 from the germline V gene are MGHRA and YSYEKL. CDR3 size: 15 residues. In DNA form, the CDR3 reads TGCGCCTGCAGCCAAGATGTGGGGGCTTCAGATACGCAGTATTTT. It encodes CACSQDVGASDTQYF.

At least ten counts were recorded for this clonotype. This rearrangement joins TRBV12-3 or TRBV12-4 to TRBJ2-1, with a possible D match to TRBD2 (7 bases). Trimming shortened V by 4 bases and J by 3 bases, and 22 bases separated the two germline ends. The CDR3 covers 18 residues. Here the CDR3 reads CASSSSRQPGGLYNEQFF. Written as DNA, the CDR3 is TGTGCCAGCAGTTCTAGCAGGCAACCGGGGGGCCTCTACAATGAGCAGTTCTTC.

CDR3 DNA sequence: TGTGCCAGCAGCTCCGGTGGGCTAGTCGTTTCCTACAATGAGCAGTTCTTC. It is translated as CASSSGGLVVSYNEQFF. J is TRBJ2-1 and V is TRBV5-5; D call uncertain. CDR1 SGHKS and CDR2 YYEKEE come from the germline V gene (reference sequence). The CDR3 sequence is 17 residues long. V was clipped by 3 bases and J by 1 base, with 17 bases between them.

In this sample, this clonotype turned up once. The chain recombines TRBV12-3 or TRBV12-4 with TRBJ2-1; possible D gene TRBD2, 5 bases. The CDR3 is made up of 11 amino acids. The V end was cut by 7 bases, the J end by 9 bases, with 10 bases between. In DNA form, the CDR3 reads TGTGCCAGCACCCGAGGGCCTGAGCAGTTCTTC. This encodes CASTRGPEQFF.

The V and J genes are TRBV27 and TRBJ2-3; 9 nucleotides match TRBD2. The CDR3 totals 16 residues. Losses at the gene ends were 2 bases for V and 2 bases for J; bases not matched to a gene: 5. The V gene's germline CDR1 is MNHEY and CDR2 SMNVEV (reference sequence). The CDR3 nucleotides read TGTGCCAGCAGTTTACGACTAGCGGCCCCCACAGATACGCAGTATTTT. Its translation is CASSLRLAAPTDTQYF.

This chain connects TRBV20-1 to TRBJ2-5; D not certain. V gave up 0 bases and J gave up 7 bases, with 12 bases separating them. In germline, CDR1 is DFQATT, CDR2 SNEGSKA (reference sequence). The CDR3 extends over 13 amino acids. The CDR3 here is CSARDEMRRTQYF. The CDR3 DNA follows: TGCAGTGCTAGAGATGAAATGAGGCGGACCCAGTACTTC.